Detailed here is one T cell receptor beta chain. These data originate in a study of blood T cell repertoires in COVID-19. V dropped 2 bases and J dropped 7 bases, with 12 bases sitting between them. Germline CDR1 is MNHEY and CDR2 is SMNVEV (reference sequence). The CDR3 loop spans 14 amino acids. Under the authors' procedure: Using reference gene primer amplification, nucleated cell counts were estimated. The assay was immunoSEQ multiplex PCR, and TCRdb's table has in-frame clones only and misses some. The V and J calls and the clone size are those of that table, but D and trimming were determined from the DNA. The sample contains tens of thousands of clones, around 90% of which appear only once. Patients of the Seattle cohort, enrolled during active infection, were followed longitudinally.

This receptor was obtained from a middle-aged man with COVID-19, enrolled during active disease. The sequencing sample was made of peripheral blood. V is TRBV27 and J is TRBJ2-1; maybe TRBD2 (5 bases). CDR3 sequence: CASSLRVTGNEQFF. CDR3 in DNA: TGTGCCAGCAGTTTAAGAGTGACGGGAAATGAGCAGTTCTTC.